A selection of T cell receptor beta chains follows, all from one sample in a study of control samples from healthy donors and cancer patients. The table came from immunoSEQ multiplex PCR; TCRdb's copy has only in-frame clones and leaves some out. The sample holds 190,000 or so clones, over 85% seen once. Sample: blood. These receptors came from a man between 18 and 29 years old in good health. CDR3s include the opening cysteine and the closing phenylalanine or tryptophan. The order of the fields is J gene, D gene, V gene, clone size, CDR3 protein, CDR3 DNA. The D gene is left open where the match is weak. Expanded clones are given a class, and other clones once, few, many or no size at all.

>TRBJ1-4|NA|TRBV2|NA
CASNPGLNEKLFF
TGTGCCAGCAACCCAGGGCTGAATGAAAAACTGTTTTTT
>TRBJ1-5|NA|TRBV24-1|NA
CATSDEGRGNSNQPQHF
TGTGCCACCAGTGACGAGGGGCGGGGGAATAGCAATCAGCCCCAGCATTTT
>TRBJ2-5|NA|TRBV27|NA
CASSQSYQETQYF
TGTGCCAGCTCCCAGTCGTACCAAGAGACCCAGTACTTC
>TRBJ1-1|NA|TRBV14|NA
CASSPRPAMNTEAFF
TGTGCCAGCAGCCCACGGCCAGCCATGAACACTGAAGCTTTCTTT
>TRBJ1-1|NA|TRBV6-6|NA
CASSYSIRTGNTEAFF
TGTGCCAGCAGTTACTCGATACGAACAGGAAACACTGAAGCTTTCTTT
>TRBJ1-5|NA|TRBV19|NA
CASSPLEQGGNQPQHF
TGTGCCAGTAGTCCCCTTGAACAAGGCGGCAATCAGCCCCAGCATTTT
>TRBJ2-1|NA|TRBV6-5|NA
CASSYGIAYNEQFF
TGTGCCAGCAGTTACGGCATTGCCTACAATGAGCAGTTCTTC
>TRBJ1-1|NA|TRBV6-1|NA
CASSEQGRYAFF
TGTGCCAGCAGTGAACAGGGCCGGTACGCTTTCTTT
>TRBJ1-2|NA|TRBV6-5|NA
CATVRAVAYGYTF
TGTGCCACCGTCCGGGCAGTGGCCTATGGCTACACCTTC
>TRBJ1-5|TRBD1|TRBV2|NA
CASTTPGQGSNQPQHF
TGTGCCAGCACCACACCGGGACAGGGAAGCAATCAGCCCCAGCATTTT
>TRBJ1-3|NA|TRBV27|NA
CASSSSVSRGKGPGNTIYF
TGTGCCAGCAGCTCTTCGGTTAGCAGGGGAAAAGGGCCTGGAAACACCATATATTTT
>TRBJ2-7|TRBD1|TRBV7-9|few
CASSRQGREQYF
TGTGCCAGCAGCAGACAGGGCCGGGAGCAGTACTTC
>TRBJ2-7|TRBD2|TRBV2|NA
CASSRLAGAFSYEQYF
TGTGCCAGCAGTCGCCTAGCGGGGGCCTTCTCCTACGAGCAGTACTTC
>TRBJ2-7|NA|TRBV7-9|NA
CASSLETGTITSYEQYF
TGTGCCAGCAGCTTAGAAACCGGGACAATTACTTCCTACGAGCAGTACTTC
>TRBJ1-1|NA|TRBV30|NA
CAWSAAGGTEAFF
TGTGCCTGGAGTGCGGCGGGAGGCACTGAAGCTTTCTTT
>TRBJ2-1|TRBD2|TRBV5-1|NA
CASSRTSGGISYNEQFF
TGCGCCAGCAGCCGGACTAGCGGGGGGATCTCCTACAATGAGCAGTTCTTC
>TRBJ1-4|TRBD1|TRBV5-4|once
CASSTRQGAEEKLFF
TGTGCCAGCAGCACAAGACAGGGGGCAGAAGAAAAACTGTTTTTT
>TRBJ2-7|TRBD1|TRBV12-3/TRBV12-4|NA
CASSLRGLGEQYF
TGTGCCAGCAGTCTGAGGGGGCTAGGCGAGCAGTACTTC
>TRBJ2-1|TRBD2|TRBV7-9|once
CASSPSGSLWDNEQFF
TGTGCCAGCAGCCCTAGCGGTTCGCTCTGGGACAATGAGCAGTTCTTC
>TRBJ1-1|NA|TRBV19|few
CASSTDTEAFF
TGTGCCAGTAGTACAGACACTGAAGCTTTCTTT
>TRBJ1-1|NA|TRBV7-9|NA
CASSLQGRNTEAFF
TGTGCCAGCAGCTTACAGGGGCGAAACACTGAAGCTTTCTTT
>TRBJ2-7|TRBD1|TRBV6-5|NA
CAIKRTGSTYEQYF
TGTGCCATCAAACGGACAGGGAGCACCTACGAGCAGTACTTC
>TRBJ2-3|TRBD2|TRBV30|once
CAWSAGAGGGTDTQYF
TGTGCCTGGAGTGCCGGAGCGGGGGGGGGCACAGATACGCAGTATTTT
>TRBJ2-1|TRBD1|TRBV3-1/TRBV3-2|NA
CASSRTPGQGSSYNEQFF
TGTGCCAGCAGCCGAACCCCCGGACAGGGTAGCTCCTACAATGAGCAGTTCTTC
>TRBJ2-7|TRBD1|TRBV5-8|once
CASSSGQGKTYEQYF
TGTGCCAGCAGCTCCGGACAGGGGAAGACCTACGAGCAGTACTTC
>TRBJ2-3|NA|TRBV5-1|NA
CASSLTVPTDTQYF
TGCGCCAGCAGCTTGACGGTTCCCACAGATACGCAGTATTTT
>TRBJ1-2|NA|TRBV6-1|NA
CASSEGHGFTNYGYTF
TGTGCCAGCAGTGAAGGGCACGGCTTTACTAACTATGGCTACACCTTC
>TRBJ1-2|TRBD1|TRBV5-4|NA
CASSLETGGGYTF
TGTGCCAGCAGCTTGGAAACAGGGGGCGGCTACACCTTC
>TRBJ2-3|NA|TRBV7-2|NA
CASSLRTRADTQYF
TGTGCCAGCAGCCTCAGGACGAGAGCAGATACGCAGTATTTT
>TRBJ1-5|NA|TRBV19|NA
CATRRGGDIKTSNQPQHF
TGTGCCACTCGCCGGGGGGGGGACATAAAAACTAGCAATCAGCCCCAGCATTTT
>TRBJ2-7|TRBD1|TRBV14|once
CASSQPDRVDEQYF
TGTGCCAGCAGCCAACCGGACAGGGTAGACGAGCAGTACTTC
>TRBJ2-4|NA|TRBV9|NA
CASSPPQGQLAKNIQYF
TGTGCCAGCAGCCCCCCCCAGGGACAACTAGCCAAAAACATTCAGTACTTC
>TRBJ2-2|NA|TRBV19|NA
CASSIAGLTGELFF
TGTGCCAGTAGTATAGCCGGGCTTACCGGGGAGCTGTTTTTT
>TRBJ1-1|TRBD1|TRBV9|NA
CASGQANTEAFF
TGTGCCAGCGGACAGGCTAACACTGAAGCTTTCTTT
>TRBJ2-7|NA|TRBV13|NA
CASSLPETHEQYF
TGTGCCAGCAGCTTACCTGAGACCCACGAGCAGTACTTC
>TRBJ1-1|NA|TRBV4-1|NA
CASSQDRRGARGANTEAFF
TGCGCCAGCAGCCAAGACAGGCGGGGGGCAAGGGGTGCGAACACTGAAGCTTTCTTT
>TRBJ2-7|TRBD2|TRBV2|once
CASLRTSSYEQYF
TGTGCCAGCTTGCGGACTAGCTCCTACGAGCAGTACTTC
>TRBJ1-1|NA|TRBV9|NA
CASSPRSRESEAFF
TGTGCCAGCAGCCCCCGGTCCCGCGAATCTGAAGCTTTCTTT
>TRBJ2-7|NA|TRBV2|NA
CASSRLGGSRNEQYF
TGTGCCAGCAGTCGCTTGGGGGGAAGTCGGAACGAGCAGTACTTC
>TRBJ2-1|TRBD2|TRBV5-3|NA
CARSLMGIAGRRSSYNEQFF
TGTGCCAGAAGCCTGATGGGAATAGCGGGGCGTCGGAGCTCCTACAATGAGCAGTTCTTC
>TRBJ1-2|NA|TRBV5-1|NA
CASSFGGGANYGYTF
TGCGCCAGCAGCTTTGGTGGGGGGGCGAACTATGGCTACACCTTC
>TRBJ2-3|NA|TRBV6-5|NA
CASSIGSTDTQYF
TGTGCCAGCAGTATAGGTTCCACAGATACGCAGTATTTT
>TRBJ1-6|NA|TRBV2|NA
CASTKIVRDSPLHF
TGTGCCAGCACTAAGATTGTCCGAGATTCACCCCTCCACTTT
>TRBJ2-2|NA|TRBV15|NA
CATSRDGGPGGELFF
TGTGCCACCAGCAGAGACGGGGGGCCGGGCGGGGAGCTGTTTTTT
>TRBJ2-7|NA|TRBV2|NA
CAWVDDRDKPYEQYF
TGTGCCTGGGTAGACGACCGGGACAAGCCCTACGAGCAGTACTTC
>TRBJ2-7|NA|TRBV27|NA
CASSWGEEGEQYF
TGTGCCAGCAGTTGGGGGGAGGAGGGCGAGCAGTACTTC
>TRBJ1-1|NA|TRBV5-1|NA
CASSLGGSMNTEAFF
TGCGCCAGCAGCTTGGGAGGCAGCATGAACACTGAAGCTTTCTTT
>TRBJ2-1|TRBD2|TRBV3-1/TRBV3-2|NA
CASSQAYRLSKRGNEQFF
TGTGCCAGCAGCCAAGCTTACAGATTGAGTAAGCGGGGAAATGAGCAGTTCTTC
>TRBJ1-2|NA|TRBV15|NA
CATSTRRGHGYGYTF
TGTGCCACCAGTACCCGCAGGGGTCACGGCTATGGCTACACCTTC
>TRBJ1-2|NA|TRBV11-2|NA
CASSSSYGVNYGYTF
TGTGCCAGCAGCTCATCCTATGGGGTTAACTATGGCTACACCTTC